What follows are 4 T cell receptor beta chains derived from one specimen sequenced in a study of CD8 T cells in ankylosing spondylitis. TCRdb ran MiXCR on the 5' RACE reads and lists one entry per CDR3 protein. The sample has around 13,000 distinct CDR3 sequences; over 2.5% are singletons. Sequencing was done on a sample of blood, either unsorted or a sorted T cell fraction (not recorded which). Receptors were obtained from a male donor with ankylosing spondylitis or in good health (not recorded which).

This clonotype was observed at least ten times. The gene calls are TRBV9 and TRBJ2-5, with TRBD2 matching 9 bases. Germline CDR1 and CDR2: SGDLS and YYNGEE. The CDR3 is 17 amino acids. Trimming cost V 1 base and J 2 bases; bases outside gene matches: 9. As DNA, the CDR3 is TGTGCCAGCAGCGTAAACCTAGCGGGAAGTGGACAAGAGACCCAGTACTTC. As protein: CASSVNLAGSGQETQYF.

This clonotype was seen repeatedly, ten times or more. This chain connects TRBV9 to TRBJ2-2; 11 nucleotides match TRBD2. The CDR3 covers 19 residues. Per the germline V gene, CDR1 is SGDLS and CDR2 is YYNGEE. Trimming took 0 bases from V and 6 from J; bases not matched to a gene: 13. This chain's CDR3 is CASSVVLGGRLAGPGELFF. The CDR3 nucleotides are TGTGCCAGCAGCGTAGTGCTGGGGGGAAGACTAGCGGGACCCGGGGAGCTGTTTTTT. The whole variable domain, filled in from reference TRBV9 and TRBJ2-2, reads DSGVTQTPKHLITATGQRVTLRCSPRSGDLSVYWYQQSLDQGLQFLIQYYNGEERAKGNILERFSAQQFPDLHSELNLSSLELGDSALYFCASSVVLGGRLAGPGELFFGEGSRLTVL.

The table lists this clonotype with many counts. The chain employs TRBV9 and TRBJ2-7, with D possibly TRBD2 on 6 matching bases. The ends were cut back, 0 bases at V and 5 bases at J, with 18 bases in the middle. CDR3 length equals 16 residues. CDR1 and CDR2 from the germline V gene are SGDLS and YYNGEE. CDR3 sequence (DNA): TGTGCCAGCAGCGTAGAAGGAACGGGAGTGGTTCACGAGCAGTACTTC. Residues: CASSVEGTGVVHEQYF.

This clonotype was picked up many times. The V and J genes are TRBV9 and TRBJ1-1; D unresolved. The CDR3 is made up of 16 amino acids. The germline V and J ends were trimmed by 0 bases and 3 bases, with 15 bases remaining between them. Germline CDR1 is SGDLS and CDR2 is YYNGEE. The CDR3 sequence: CASSVGIGQSDTEAFF. The CDR3 DNA sequence: TGTGCCAGCAGCGTAGGTATCGGTCAATCGGACACTGAAGCTTTCTTT.